The rows below give T cell receptor beta chains drawn from one sample of a study of control samples from healthy donors and cancer patients. Libraries were prepared by immunoSEQ multiplex PCR; TCRdb keeps only in-frame clonotypes and omits some of them. The top ten hold roughly 2% of the sample, which has about 98,000 clones, roughly 78% seen once. The material sequenced was blood. The receptors derive from a man aged 55-75 years in good health. Each CDR3 is given with its conserved first and last residue. Fields, in order: V gene, J gene, CDR3 protein.

V gene: TRBV5-4; J gene: TRBJ2-1; CDR3 protein: CASSLKAGGAEQFF
V gene: TRBV19; J gene: TRBJ1-1; CDR3 protein: CASSRQVEAFF
V gene: TRBV5-1; J gene: TRBJ1-5; CDR3 protein: CASSLGQGYNQPQHF
V gene: TRBV12-2; J gene: TRBJ2-1; CDR3 protein: CARPPLASSYNEQFF
V gene: TRBV4-1; J gene: TRBJ2-1; CDR3 protein: CASSQEASGRPLLYNEQFF
V gene: TRBV11-2; J gene: TRBJ1-6; CDR3 protein: CVSSFRVGNSPLHF
V gene: TRBV5-1; J gene: TRBJ2-1; CDR3 protein: CASSLIQGSNNEQFF
V gene: TRBV6-5; J gene: TRBJ2-5; CDR3 protein: CASSYSRDNQETQYF
V gene: TRBV5-6; J gene: TRBJ1-1; CDR3 protein: CASSLATTVNTEAFF
V gene: TRBV5-4; J gene: TRBJ2-7; CDR3 protein: CASSSGTHGYEQYF
V gene: TRBV5-1; J gene: TRBJ1-6; CDR3 protein: CASSLQTGEDSPLHF
V gene: TRBV7-9; J gene: TRBJ2-1; CDR3 protein: CASSFSNEQFF
V gene: TRBV10-1; J gene: TRBJ2-7; CDR3 protein: CASSGTTGTGSYEQYF
V gene: TRBV19; J gene: TRBJ1-2; CDR3 protein: CASSMGYGNPGGYTF
V gene: TRBV9; J gene: TRBJ1-3; CDR3 protein: CASSASYKNTIYF
V gene: TRBV5-1; J gene: TRBJ2-7; CDR3 protein: CASSLAGGSRYEQYF
V gene: TRBV5-4; J gene: TRBJ2-2; CDR3 protein: CASSLGGGTGELFF
V gene: TRBV7-9; J gene: TRBJ1-2; CDR3 protein: CASSLAPDSLTGGYTF
V gene: TRBV9; J gene: TRBJ1-3; CDR3 protein: CASSALSSIGPGNTIYF
V gene: TRBV7-2; J gene: TRBJ2-5; CDR3 protein: CASSPTRLDLETQYF
V gene: TRBV6-2/TRBV6-3; J gene: TRBJ2-1; CDR3 protein: CASSSGTSGRNEQFF
V gene: TRBV7-3; J gene: TRBJ2-1; CDR3 protein: CASSLEGNEQFF
V gene: TRBV19; J gene: TRBJ1-2; CDR3 protein: CASSTGGANYGYTF
V gene: TRBV5-1; J gene: TRBJ2-5; CDR3 protein: CASSLRETQYF